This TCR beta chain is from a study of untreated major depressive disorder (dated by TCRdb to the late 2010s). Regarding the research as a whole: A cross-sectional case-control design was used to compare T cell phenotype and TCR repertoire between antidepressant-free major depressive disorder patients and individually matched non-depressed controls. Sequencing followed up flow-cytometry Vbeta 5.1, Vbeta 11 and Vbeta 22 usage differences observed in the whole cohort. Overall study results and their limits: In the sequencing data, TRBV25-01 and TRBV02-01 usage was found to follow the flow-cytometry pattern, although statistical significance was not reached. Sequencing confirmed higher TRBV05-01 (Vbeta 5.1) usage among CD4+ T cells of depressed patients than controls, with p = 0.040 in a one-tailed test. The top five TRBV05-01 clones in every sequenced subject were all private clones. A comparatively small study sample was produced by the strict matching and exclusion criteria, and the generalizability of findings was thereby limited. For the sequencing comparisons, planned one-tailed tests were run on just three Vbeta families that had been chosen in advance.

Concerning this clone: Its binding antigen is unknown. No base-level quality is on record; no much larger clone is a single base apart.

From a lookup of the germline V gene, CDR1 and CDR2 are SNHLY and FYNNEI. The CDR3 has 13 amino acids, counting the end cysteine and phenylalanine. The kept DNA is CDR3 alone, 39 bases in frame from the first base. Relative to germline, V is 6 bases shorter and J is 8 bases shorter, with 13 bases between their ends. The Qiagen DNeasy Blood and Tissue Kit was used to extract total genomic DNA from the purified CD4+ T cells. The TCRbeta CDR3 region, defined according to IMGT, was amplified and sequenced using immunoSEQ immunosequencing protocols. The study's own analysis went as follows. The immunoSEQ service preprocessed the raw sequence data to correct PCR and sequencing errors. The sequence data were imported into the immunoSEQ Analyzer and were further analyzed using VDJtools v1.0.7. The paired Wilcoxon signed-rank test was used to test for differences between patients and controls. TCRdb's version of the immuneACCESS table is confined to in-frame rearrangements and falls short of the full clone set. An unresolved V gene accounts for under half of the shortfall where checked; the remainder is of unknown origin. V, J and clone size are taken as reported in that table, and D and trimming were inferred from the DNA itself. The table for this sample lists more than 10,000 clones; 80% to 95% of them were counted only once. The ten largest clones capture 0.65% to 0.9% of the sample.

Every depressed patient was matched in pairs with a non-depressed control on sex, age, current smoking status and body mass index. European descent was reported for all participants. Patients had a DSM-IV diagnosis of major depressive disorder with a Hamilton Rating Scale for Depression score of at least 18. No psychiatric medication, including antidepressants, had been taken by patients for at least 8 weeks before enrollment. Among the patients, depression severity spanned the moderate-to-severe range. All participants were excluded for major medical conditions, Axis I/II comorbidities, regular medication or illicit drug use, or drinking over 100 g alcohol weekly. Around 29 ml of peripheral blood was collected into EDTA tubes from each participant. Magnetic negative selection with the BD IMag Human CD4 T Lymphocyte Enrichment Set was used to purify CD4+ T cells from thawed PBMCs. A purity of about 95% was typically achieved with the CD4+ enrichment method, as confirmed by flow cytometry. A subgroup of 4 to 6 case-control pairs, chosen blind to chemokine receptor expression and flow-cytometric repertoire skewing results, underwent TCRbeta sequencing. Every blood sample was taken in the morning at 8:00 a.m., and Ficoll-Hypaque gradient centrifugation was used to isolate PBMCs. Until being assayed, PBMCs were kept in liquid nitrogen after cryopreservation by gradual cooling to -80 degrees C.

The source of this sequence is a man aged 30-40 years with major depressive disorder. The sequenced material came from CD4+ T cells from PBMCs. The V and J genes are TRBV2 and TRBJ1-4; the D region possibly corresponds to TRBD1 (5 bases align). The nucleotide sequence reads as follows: TGTGCCAGCAGGAGGAACGGGGGGGAAAAACTGTTTTTT. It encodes CASRRNGGEKLFF.